This TCR beta chain appears in the sequencing data of a study of molecular identifiers for immune sequencing clone quantification. Findings of the study overall: Highly expanded clone sizes could end up underestimated if a barcode were shared by identical TCR molecules.

Germline loops: CDR1 ENHRY, CDR2 SYGVKD. The ends lost 8 bases at V and 2 bases at J; junction bases unmatched: 7. There are 15 residues in the CDR3. Previously reported methods and listed TCR primers produced the bulk TCR libraries. TCRdb re-called the PCR reads through MiXCR, storing one row per CDR3 protein. Altogether about 70,000 distinct CDR3 sequences are present, around 18% being singletons, with the ten largest covering nearly 1.5%. Investigators produced naive CD8 libraries from approximately 20,000 to 1,000,000 sorted cells, drawing on 10%, 30% or 50% RNA. The sorting of naive CD8 T cells used the CD8+CD4-CCR7+CD45RA+ phenotype. This clonotype was counted ten times or more. Its specificity is not known.

The chain joins TRBV10-3 to TRBJ2-2, with TRBD2 identical over 8 bases. The origin of this receptor is a human donor in good health. Some libraries in this study had Jurkat cell RNA spiked in. Sequences were obtained from naive CD8+ T cells from blood, with Jurkat cell RNA spiked in. Subset of the sample: FACS-sorted CD8+CD4-CCR7+CD45RA+ naive T cells. CDR3 in amino acids: CAIAIAGGNTGELFF. CDR3 DNA: TGTGCCATCGCCATTGCGGGAGGCAACACCGGGGAGCTGTTTTTT.